The 30 T cell receptor beta chains below all came from one sample that was sequenced in a study of spatial heterogeneity in lung cancer. Sample time point: sample taken at primary tumor resection. Tumor, nontumor lung or frozen PBMC supplied whole RNA, sequenced without sorting. TCRdb processed the 5' RACE reads anew with MiXCR; each CDR3 protein has one entry. Counted here are about 26,000 distinct CDR3 sequences, 9.5% to 15% occurring once; the ten biggest clones make up approximately 25%. This sample comprised PBMCs, obtained at surgery. These receptors all come from a female donor with early-stage non-small cell lung cancer.

V usage is TRBV25-1 and J usage is TRBJ2-7; 8 positions agree with TRBD2. CDR3 size: 14 residues. Germline CDR1 reads MGHDK; CDR2 reads SYGVNS. The ends lost 1 base at V and 2 bases at J; junction bases unmatched: 1. CDR3 sequence reads: CASSESGRAYEQYF. CDR3 nucleotides: TGTGCCAGCAGTGAATCCGGGAGGGCCTACGAGCAGTACTTC.

This clonotype occurred many times. This chain connects TRBV28 to TRBJ1-3, with D hard to call. From germline, CDR1 is MDHEN and CDR2 SYDVKM. The CDR3 length is 15 residues. The ends were cut back, 5 bases at V and 6 bases at J, with 17 bases in the middle. CDR3 DNA: TGTGCCAGCAGTCACCCCTCCGGTCATGTAAACACCATATATTTT. It encodes CASSHPSGHVNTIYF.

This clonotype was observed a handful of times. V usage is TRBV12-3 or TRBV12-4 and J usage is TRBJ2-5; D gene ambiguous. The CDR3 covers 13 residues. V was trimmed by 5 bases and J by 9 bases, leaving 16 bases between them. In DNA form, the CDR3 reads TGTGCCAGCAGTCTTGACCCCCGTGGTGCCCAGTACTTC. It yields the protein CASSLDPRGAQYF.

The chain combines TRBV28 with TRBJ2-5; D tentatively reads TRBD1 or TRBD2 (5 bases each). Deletions cut 6 bases from V and 4 bases from J, with 18 bases between. The germline V gene encodes CDR1 MDHEN and CDR2 SYDVKM. The CDR3 runs 15 residues. In DNA, the CDR3 is TGTGCCAGCAGAAGTTCGCCCCAGGGAGTAGAGACCCAGTACTTC. Its translation: CASRSSPQGVETQYF. Together with reference TRBV28 and TRBJ2-5, the CDR3 gives the full variable domain: DVKVTQSSRYLVKRTGEKVFLECVQDMDHENMFWYRQDPGLGLRLIYFSYDVKMKEKGDIPEGYSVSREKKERFSLILESASTNQTSMYLCASRSSPQGVETQYFGPGTRLLVL.

The table lists this clonotype with many counts. The chain links TRBV29-1 to TRBJ2-3; 10 bases map to TRBD2. This CDR3 has 14 residues. V lost 3 bases and J lost 1; bases outside the gene matches: 1. Germline CDR1 SQVTM, CDR2 ANQGSEA. The CDR3 sequence is CSVDLAGGTDTQYF. CDR3 DNA: TGCAGCGTTGATCTAGCGGGGGGCACAGATACGCAGTATTTT.

There are many counts of this clonotype. The chain carries TRBV29-1 and TRBJ2-1; D gene ambiguous. Germline V gives CDR1 SQVTM, CDR2 ANQGSEA. The CDR3 contains 11 residues. Trimming removed 5 bases from V and 10 bases from J, with 12 bases in between. CDR3 coding DNA: TGCAGCGTTAGTCTCTTAGGGGAGCAGTTCTTC. Translation gives CSVSLLGEQFF.

This clonotype has just a few counts. CDR3 DNA sequence: TGTGCCAGCGCACCGGCGGGCGGCTCCTACAATGAGCAGTTCTTC. It codes for CASAPAGGSYNEQFF. This chain joins TRBV7-3 and TRBJ2-1; a weak D match, TRBD2 (5 bases). CDR3 size: 15 residues. Germline V lookup: CDR1 SGHTA, CDR2 FQGTGA. The V gene lost 8 bases and the J gene lost 0 bases, with 14 bases spanning the gap.

At least ten counts were recorded for this clonotype. The chain combines TRBV7-9 with TRBJ1-4; no firm D call. Germline CDR1 is SEHNR and CDR2 is FQNEAQ (reference sequence). V lost 2 bases and J 8 bases, leaving 15 bases between the germline ends. The CDR3 extends over 15 amino acids. CDR3 protein: CASSLPQTTEEKLFF. CDR3 DNA sequence: TGTGCCAGCAGCTTACCCCAGACAACTGAAGAAAAACTGTTTTTT.

This clonotype was observed a handful of times. The chain recombines TRBV20-1 with TRBJ2-5; D is possibly TRBD1 or TRBD2 (7 bases each). With 6 bases removed from V and 5 bases from J, the gap between germline ends came to 19 bases. Germline values: CDR1 DFQATT, CDR2 SNEGSKA (reference sequence). CDR3 size: 14 residues. The CDR3 sequence is CSAWEAGGVETQYF. The CDR3 DNA is TGCAGTGCCTGGGAAGCAGGGGGGGTGGAGACCCAGTACTTC.

This clonotype was counted at least ten times. The chain combines TRBV19 with TRBJ1-6, with 10 bases matching TRBD1. V gave up 5 bases and J gave up 8 bases; unmatched junction bases: 6. Germline loops: CDR1 LNHDA, CDR2 SQIVND (reference sequence). The CDR3 has 15 residues. In DNA form, the CDR3 reads TGTGCCAGTAGTGCGTTCGGGACAGGGGATTCACCCCTCCACTTT. Translation: CASSAFGTGDSPLHF.

This clonotype was detected a few times. The V gene is TRBV4-2, the J gene TRBJ2-7; TRBD2 aligns across 12 bases. Germline CDR1 is LGHNA and CDR2 is YNFKEQ. CDR3 length: 18 residues. V shed 2 bases, J shed 2 bases, and the junction held 10 bases outside the gene matches. The CDR3 loop reads CASSQPTETSGSPYEQYV. CDR3 DNA: TGTGCCAGCAGCCAACCTACTGAGACTAGCGGGAGCCCCTACGAGCAGTACGTC.

This clonotype was seen at least ten times. V gene TRBV3-1 combines with J gene TRBJ2-6; no clear D. V lost 3 bases and J 0 bases, leaving 9 bases between the germline ends. Germline V gives CDR1 LGHDT, CDR2 YNNKEL (reference sequence). The CDR3 has 16 amino acids. The CDR3: CASSHLVTSGANVLTF. DNA for the CDR3: TGTGCCAGCAGCCACTTGGTGACCTCTGGGGCCAACGTCCTGACTTTC.

This clonotype was seen ten or more times. The V call is TRBV6-5, the J call TRBJ2-2, with 12 nucleotides matching TRBD2. V was pared by 5 bases and J by 6 bases, with 1 base of the junction left unmatched. CDR3 length equals 14 residues. Germline V gene sequence: CDR1 MNHEY, CDR2 SVGAGI. Written as DNA, the CDR3 is TGTGCCAGCAGTGGACTAGCGGGATCCGGGGAGCTGTTTTTT. Encoded protein: CASSGLAGSGELFF.

This chain links TRBV27 with TRBJ2-6; D ambiguous. The germline CDR1 and CDR2 sequences are MNHEY and SMNVEV (reference sequence). The germline V and J ends were trimmed by 8 bases and 1 base, with 6 bases remaining between them. The CDR3 extends over 13 amino acids. CDR3: CASSQSGANVLTF. For the CDR3, the DNA is TGTGCCAGCTCTCAGTCTGGGGCCAACGTCCTGACTTTC.

This clonotype was observed many times. CDR3 sequence: CASSEILAGGPTASVEQYF. CDR3 sequence (DNA): TGCGCCAGCAGCGAAATATTAGCGGGAGGGCCCACCGCATCCGTCGAGCAGTACTTC. The chain joins TRBV5-1 to TRBJ2-7, with 11 bases fitting TRBD2. V shed 4 bases and J 6 bases; nucleotides not matched to a gene: 21. The germline V gene encodes CDR1 SGHRS and CDR2 YFSETQ. CDR3 size: 19 residues.

The chain uses TRBV28 and TRBJ2-7; possibly TRBD1 or TRBD2 for D (5 bases each). This CDR3 is built from 12 residues. CDR1 is MDHEN, CDR2 SYDVKM, per germline. Trimming removed 8 bases at V and 4 bases at J, with 12 bases between. CDR3 coding DNA: TGTGCCAGCTGGGACCCGGGGTACGAGCAGTACTTC. This sequence encodes CASWDPGYEQYF.

In this sample, this clonotype turned up many times. This rearrangement joins TRBV7-2 to TRBJ1-3, with D perhaps TRBD1 (5 bases). The germline gives CDR1 SGHTA, CDR2 FQGNSA. V gave up 3 bases and J gave up 3 bases, with 15 bases separating them. CDR3 size: 16 residues. The CDR3 loop reads CASSLPRDVGGNTIYF. The CDR3 DNA follows: TGTGCCAGCAGCTTGCCCAGGGATGTAGGTGGAAACACCATATATTTT.

In this sample, this clonotype turned up a few times. CDR3 in amino acids: CASSAPRREFGEQYF. The CDR3 coding sequence is TGTGCCAGCAGTGCCCCGCGGCGGGAGTTTGGCGAGCAGTACTTC. J is TRBJ2-7 and V is TRBV28; 7 nucleotides match TRBD2. Germline values: CDR1 MDHEN, CDR2 SYDVKM. This CDR3 spans 15 amino acids. J was trimmed by 6 bases and V by 5 bases; bases with no gene match: 13. Using reference TRBV28 and TRBJ2-7 for the parts outside the CDR3, the full variable domain is DVKVTQSSRYLVKRTGEKVFLECVQDMDHENMFWYRQDPGLGLRLIYFSYDVKMKEKGDIPEGYSVSREKKERFSLILESASTNQTSMYLCASSAPRREFGEQYFGPGTRLTVT.

CDR3 coding DNA: TGTGCCAGCAGTGAGGGATCGGGGAATGAGCAGTTCTTC. Its translation: CASSEGSGNEQFF. J is TRBJ2-1 and V is TRBV2, with D perhaps TRBD2 (5 bases). With 3 bases removed from V and 7 bases from J, the gap between germline ends came to 10 bases. Germline V CDR1 and CDR2: SNHLY, FYNNEI. The CDR3 has 13 amino acids.

This clonotype has at least ten counts. V and J are TRBV29-1 and TRBJ2-7; 11 bases agree with TRBD1. Losses at the gene ends were 7 bases for V and 6 bases for J; bases not matched to a gene: 5. The CDR3 sequence is 12 residues long. Germline CDR1 is SQVTM and CDR2 is ANQGSEA. The CDR3 nucleotides read TGCAGCGCTGGACAGGGGGCAGGCGAGCAGTACTTC. It yields the protein CSAGQGAGEQYF.

With respect to this clonotype: A read error is possible here, since a much larger clone lies one base away. The chain is built from TRBV12-3 or TRBV12-4 and TRBJ1-3; TRBD1 agrees at 7 bases. The CDR3 loop spans 14 amino acids. V was pared by 6 bases and J by 6 bases, with 8 bases of the junction left unmatched. In DNA, the CDR3 is TGTGCCAGCAGCACAGGGGCTGGCGAAAACACCATATATTTT. This codes for CASSTGAGENTIYF.

This clonotype was found many times. The rearrangement uses TRBV4-2 and TRBJ1-3, with 9 bases that match TRBD1. In germline, CDR1 is LGHNA, CDR2 YNFKEQ. J lost 4 bases, V lost 3 bases, and 7 bases had no gene match. This CDR3 comprises 16 residues. The DNA for the CDR3 is TGTGCCAGCAGCCAGAATCGACAGGGGGAAGGAAACACCATATATTTT. Protein sequence: CASSQNRQGEGNTIYF.

This clonotype appeared many times. The rearrangement uses TRBV11-3 and TRBJ2-3; D unresolved. Trimming shortened V by 6 bases and J by 6 bases, and 16 bases separated the two germline ends. The CDR3 consists of 14 residues. Germline assignment: CDR1 SGHNT and CDR2 YENEEA. For the CDR3, the DNA is TGTGCCAGCAGGAGTCGGAACAACCCCGATACGCAGTATTTT. Amino acids: CASRSRNNPDTQYF.

This clonotype was counted at least ten times. This chain uses TRBV12-3 or TRBV12-4 with TRBJ1-5; maybe TRBD1 (5 bases). V dropped 5 bases and J dropped 7 bases, with 21 bases sitting between them. The CDR3 has 16 residues. Written as DNA, the CDR3 is TGTGCCAGCAGTCACAAGATGGGGGGAGGAGGGCAGCCCCAGCATTTT. Translated: CASSHKMGGGGQPQHF.

This clonotype was counted at least ten times. V and J are TRBV28 and TRBJ2-7, with a possible D match to TRBD2 (5 bases). CDR3 size: 14 residues. Germline lookup yields CDR1 MDHEN and CDR2 SYDVKM. The V and J ends lost 3 bases and 2 bases respectively, with 11 bases between them. As DNA, the CDR3 is TGTGCCAGCAGTTTTCGGGGAAAGCCCTACGAGCAGTACTTC. This encodes CASSFRGKPYEQYF.

This clonotype has ten or more counts. The gene calls are TRBV7-3 and TRBJ2-1; TRBD2 is a possible D gene (6 bases). The CDR3 consists of 16 residues. The V and J ends lost 1 base and 7 bases respectively, with 17 bases between them. Germline loops: CDR1 SGHTA, CDR2 FQGTGA. CDR3 region: CASSLKGSQRGNEQFF. Written as DNA, the CDR3 is TGTGCCAGCAGCTTAAAAGGGTCTCAACGGGGGAATGAGCAGTTCTTC.

This clonotype appeared many times. The chain employs TRBV5-1 and TRBJ2-3; possibly TRBD2 for D (5 bases). Trimming removed 2 bases at V and 4 bases at J, with 5 bases between. Germline lookup yields CDR1 SGHRS and CDR2 YFSETQ. This CDR3 spans 12 amino acids. The CDR3 region has the DNA TGCGCCAGCAGCTTCGGGGCAGATACGCAGTATTTT. This codes for CASSFGADTQYF.

This clonotype was seen at least ten times. The chain combines TRBV6-5 with TRBJ2-3, with TRBD2 identical over 10 bases. In germline, CDR1 is MNHEY, CDR2 SVGAGI. V lost 2 bases, J lost 1 base, and 12 bases stayed unmatched. The CDR3 consists of 19 residues. DNA of the CDR3: TGTGCCAGCAGTTACGGGCTAGCGGGAGACGGATGGGGCACAGATACGCAGTATTTT. This gives the protein CASSYGLAGDGWGTDTQYF.

This clonotype was seen many times. The chain recombines TRBV24-1 with TRBJ2-3; TRBD2 matches 10 bases. The CDR3 covers 16 residues. Trimming at V came to 5 bases and at J to 3 bases, leaving 7 bases not matched to a gene. Per germline, CDR1 KGHDR and CDR2 SFDVKD. The CDR3 loop reads CATSARSGGGTDTQYF. The CDR3 DNA reads TGTGCCACCAGTGCCCGAAGCGGGGGGGGAACAGATACGCAGTATTTT.

This clonotype was seen at least ten times. This rearrangement joins TRBV6-1 to TRBJ2-7, with 7 bases that match TRBD1. V gave up 10 bases and J gave up 6 bases; unmatched junction bases: 12. The CDR3 runs 13 residues. Per germline, CDR1 MNHNS and CDR2 SASEGT. Written as DNA, the CDR3 is TGTGCCACCGGAACTACAGGGGATCGCGAGCAGTACGTC. Translation gives CATGTTGDREQYV.